Listed here are 22 T cell receptor beta chains from one sample, sequenced in a study of T cell repertoires in cytomegalovirus infection. TCRdb ran MiXCR on the reads and lists one entry per CDR3 protein. The data hold approximately 700,000 distinct CDR3 sequences, with less than 40% observed a single time. Sequencing was done on a sample of PBMCs. These TCRs come from a human donor in good health (CMV status not recorded). Some clones in this sample may be carry-over from other donors' samples.

The CDR3 here is CASSLEGRVREKLFF. The CDR3 nucleotides read TGTGCCAGCAGCTTAGAGGGCAGAGTACGTGAAAAACTGTTTTTT. V gene TRBV7-9 combines with J gene TRBJ1-4, with D uncertain. V was cut by 1 base and J by 7 bases, with 13 bases left in between. This CDR3 contains 15 residues. Germline assignment: CDR1 SEHNR and CDR2 FQNEAQ (reference sequence).

This chain joins TRBV12-3 or TRBV12-4 and TRBJ1-4; a possible D gene is TRBD1 (5 bases). Trimming removed 6 bases from V and 0 bases from J, with 17 bases in between. CDR3 size: 17 residues. The CDR3 protein is CASRSSGGRATNEKLFF. As DNA, the CDR3 is TGTGCCAGCAGATCCTCGGGGGGTAGGGCAACTAATGAAAAACTGTTTTTT.

The table lists this clonotype with a few counts. V and J are TRBV27 and TRBJ2-1; D is possibly TRBD2 (6 bases). This CDR3 is built from 12 residues. The germline V gene has CDR1 MNHEY and CDR2 SMNVEV (reference sequence). V lost 4 bases, J lost 8 bases, and 9 bases lay in between. The CDR3 sequence is CASSSGVDEQFF. In DNA form, the CDR3 reads TGTGCCAGCAGTTCGGGGGTCGATGAGCAGTTCTTC.

The chain carries TRBV15 and TRBJ2-6; D is possibly TRBD2 (6 bases). The V and J ends lost 7 bases and 3 bases respectively, with 13 bases between them. The CDR3 extends over 15 amino acids. Germline-derived CDR1 and CDR2 are LNHNV and YYDKDF (reference sequence). The DNA for the CDR3 is TGTGCCACCATATCGTCGGGGGTTGGGGCCAACGTCCTGACTTTC. As protein: CATISSGVGANVLTF.

This clonotype was detected a few times. The chain's CDR3 is CASSEALLGETDGYTF. The CDR3 DNA follows: TGTGCCAGCAGTGAAGCGCTTCTGGGGGAAACTGACGGCTACACCTTC. The V gene is TRBV2, the J gene TRBJ1-2; TRBD1 is a possible D gene (5 bases). The germline gives CDR1 SNHLY, CDR2 FYNNEI. The CDR3 is 16 residues long. The V and J ends lost 0 bases and 8 bases respectively, with 19 bases between them.

This clonotype was observed at least ten times. This chain connects TRBV7-8 to TRBJ2-2; D ambiguous. V lost 1 base and J lost 0, with 9 bases in between. CDR3 size: 16 residues. Germline V gives CDR1 SGHVS, CDR2 FQNEAQ. The CDR3 loop is CASSLVGRTNTGELFF. The CDR3 nucleotides read TGTGCCAGCAGCTTAGTTGGACGGACGAACACCGGGGAGCTGTTTTTT. The variable domain in full, with the rest retrieved from reference TRBV7-8 and TRBJ2-2, is GAGVSQSPRYKVAKRGQDVALRCDPISGHVSLFWYQQALGQGPEFLTYFQNEAQLDKSGLPSDRFFAERPEGSVSTLKIQRTQQEDSAVYLCASSLVGRTNTGELFFGEGSRLTVL.

There are a few counts of this clonotype. The V call is TRBV11-1, the J call TRBJ2-5; the D call may be TRBD1 or TRBD2 (5 bases each). Between the trimmed V and J ends, which lost 5 bases and 5 bases, there was a span of 21 bases. CDR3 length: 16 residues. CDR1 is SGHAT, CDR2 FQDESV, per germline (reference sequence). DNA for the CDR3: TGTGCCAGCAGCACTTCTTCCGGGACCGAAGGCGAGACCCAGTACTTC. It codes for CASSTSSGTEGETQYF.

In regard to this clonotype: This is likely a read error, given that the CDR3 carries no conserved phenylalanine or tryptophan at its end. The gene calls are TRBV11-2 and TRBJ2-3, with 7 nucleotides matching TRBD2. This CDR3 has 17 amino acids. V dropped 4 bases and J dropped 5; count of bases not matched to a gene: 15. Germline-derived CDR1 and CDR2 are SGHAT and FQNNGV. The CDR3 sequence is CASSYPRAGMALDTQYL. The CDR3, as DNA: TGTGCCAGCAGCTACCCGCGAGCGGGAATGGCCTTAGATACGCAGTATTTG.

The rearrangement links TRBV5-1 to TRBJ2-2; D gene unclear. The CDR3 is 13 residues long. The germline V and J ends were trimmed by 4 bases and 8 bases, with 12 bases remaining between them. Germline-derived CDR1 and CDR2 are SGHRS and YFSETQ. The CDR3 protein is CASSPSLAGELFF. CDR3 coding DNA: TGCGCCAGCAGCCCCAGTCTGGCTGGGGAGCTGTTTTTT.

This clonotype was seen a few times. This chain joins TRBV20-1 and TRBJ2-5; D tentatively reads TRBD1 or TRBD2 (6 bases each). Germline CDR1 and CDR2: DFQATT and SNEGSKA (reference sequence). The V gene lost 4 bases and the J gene lost 5 bases, with 14 bases spanning the gap. This CDR3 spans 13 amino acids. CDR3 amino acids: CSAILRGRETQYF. CDR3 DNA sequence: TGCAGTGCTATTTTACGGGGGCGGGAGACCCAGTACTTC.

The rearrangement joins TRBV5-1 to TRBJ2-1; 11 bases fit TRBD2. CDR1 SGHRS and CDR2 YFSETQ come from the germline V gene. After removal of 2 bases from V and 10 bases from J, the junction contained 8 bases not matched to a gene. The length of the CDR3 is 15 residues. The CDR3 here is CASSFGTSGTGEQFF. Written as DNA, the CDR3 is TGCGCCAGCAGCTTCGGGACTAGCGGCACGGGGGAGCAGTTCTTC.

As regards this clonotype: Mismatch with germline at one junction end may stem from a read error. The rearrangement uses TRBV12-3 or TRBV12-4 and TRBJ2-7, with D possibly being TRBD1 (6 bases). The CDR3 contains 14 residues. Written as DNA, the CDR3 is TGTGCAAGCAGTCCGCAACAGGGTTCCTACGAGAAGTACTTC. Its protein is CASSPQQGSYEKYF.

This clonotype was found many times. V is TRBV6-1 and J is TRBJ1-2; a weak D match, TRBD1 (5 bases). V lost 0 bases and J 2 bases, leaving 13 bases between the germline ends. The CDR3 runs to 16 residues. The germline V gene encodes CDR1 MNHNS and CDR2 SASEGT. CDR3 sequence: CASSEAQGSLNYGYTF. CDR3 DNA: TGTGCCAGCAGTGAAGCTCAGGGCAGTCTGAACTATGGCTACACCTTC.

Only a few counts were recorded for this clonotype. The J gene is TRBJ2-2, the V gene TRBV7-6, with 7 bases that match TRBD1. This CDR3 contains 16 residues. Per germline, CDR1 SGHVS and CDR2 FNYEAQ. V was pared by 6 bases and J by 3 bases, with 10 bases of the junction left unmatched. The CDR3 nucleotides are TGTGCCAGCAGTCCTCGCTCCCAGGGGGACACCGGGGAGCTGTTTTTT. The encoded protein is CASSPRSQGDTGELFF. Supplemented by reference TRBV7-6 and TRBJ2-2, the full variable domain reads GAGVSQSPRYKVTKRGQDVALRCDPISGHVSLYWYRQALGQGPEFLTYFNYEAQQDKSGLPNDRFSAERPEGSISTLTIQRTEQRDSAMYRCASSPRSQGDTGELFFGEGSRLTVL.

J is TRBJ2-1 and V is TRBV30; D ambiguous. The V end was cut by 0 bases, the J end by 10 bases, with 7 bases between. The CDR3 covers 11 residues. The germline CDR1 and CDR2 sequences are GTSNPN and SVGIG (reference sequence). The CDR3: CAWSVLVEQFF. DNA for the CDR3: TGTGCCTGGAGTGTATTAGTGGAGCAGTTCTTC.

Here the CDR3 DNA reads TGTGCCAGCAGCCAAGATTGGGGGGACTTGACTTCCTACGAGCAGTACTTC. It translates to CASSQDWGDLTSYEQYF. The chain carries TRBV3-1 and TRBJ2-7, with D perhaps TRBD2 (6 bases). The CDR3 contains 17 residues. Germline CDR1 LGHDT, CDR2 YNNKEL (reference sequence). The ends were cut back, 0 bases at V and 1 base at J, with 16 bases in the middle.

The gene calls are TRBV12-3 or TRBV12-4 and TRBJ1-2, with 12 bases identical to TRBD1. The CDR3 is made up of 17 amino acids. Trimming at V came to 4 bases and at J to 8 bases, leaving 14 bases not matched to a gene. The CDR3 DNA reads TGTGCCAGCAGTTCCTCGGGGACAGGGGGCCCAAAAGGGGGCTACACCTTC. Translation gives CASSSSGTGGPKGGYTF.

This clonotype was seen a few times. The chain recombines TRBV5-4 with TRBJ1-4; weak D call: TRBD1 (5 bases). CDR3 size: 14 residues. The ends were cut back, 4 bases at V and 6 bases at J, with 13 bases in the middle. Germline CDR1 is SGHNT and CDR2 is YYREEE (reference sequence). CDR3 amino acids: CASSPEGQHEKLFF. CDR3 sequence (DNA): TGTGCCAGCAGCCCTGAGGGGCAACATGAAAAACTGTTTTTT.

The gene calls are TRBV6-1 and TRBJ2-5; 9 bases align to TRBD1. Germline V gene lookup returns CDR1 MNHNS and CDR2 SASEGT. V lost 8 bases to trimming and J lost 5 bases; unmatched junction nucleotides: 9. CDR3 length: 14 residues. The CDR3 spells CASLGDRVIETQYF. CDR3 in DNA: TGTGCCAGCCTGGGGGACAGGGTCATTGAGACCCAGTACTTC.

The rearrangement uses TRBV6-6 and TRBJ1-2; 7 nucleotides align to TRBD1. Germline CDR1 and CDR2: MNHNY and SVGAGI (reference sequence). The CDR3 has 14 amino acids. V gave up 0 bases and J gave up 7 bases; unmatched junction bases: 5. The CDR3 is CASSYSSGGSGYTF. CDR3 bases: TGTGCCAGCAGTTACTCTTCAGGGGGGAGTGGCTACACCTTC.

This chain links TRBV6-5 with TRBJ2-2, with D tentatively TRBD1 (7 bases). CDR3 length: 15 residues. V was trimmed by 6 bases and J by 3 bases, leaving 14 bases between them. Germline V gene lookup returns CDR1 MNHEY and CDR2 SVGAGI. CDR3 loop: CASRSGGLDTGELFF. The CDR3, as DNA: TGTGCCAGCAGGTCAGGGGGACTCGACACCGGGGAGCTGTTTTTT.

This clonotype has ten or more counts. The V gene is TRBV7-2, the J gene TRBJ1-1; a weak D match, TRBD1 (5 bases). CDR3 size: 12 residues. CDR1 is SGHTA, CDR2 FQGNSA, per germline. Trimming removed 3 bases from V and 10 bases from J, with 12 bases in between. The CDR3 here is CASSFSQGRAFF. As DNA, the CDR3 is TGTGCCAGCAGCTTTAGTCAGGGTCGAGCTTTCTTT.